One TCR beta chain is described in this entry. Its antigen is currently unknown. Within the sample, other DNA sequences also encode this same CDR3. This sample was included in a study of beta chain features in type 1 diabetes. Study details: No patient-donor differences in age, gender, total cells or subset yield. Study outcomes and limitations: There was a moderate but significant shortening of TCRB CDR3s in all four CD4+ subsets of Type 1 diabetes patients.

As every portion of the isolated RNA was reverse transcribed, the sequencing read expressed TCRB transcripts. Each sample of naive, central memory or regulatory T cells had, on average, roughly 3.6 million reads. Measured with immunoSEQ multiplex PCR; TCRdb has only the in-frame clones, and not every one. Of hundreds of thousands of clones listed, roughly 17% are singletons. The TCR sequence derives from a woman between 18 and 29 years old in good health. What was sequenced was naive CD4+ T cells from blood.

The CDR3 DNA follows: TGTGCCAGCAGATCCGGGACAGGCGTCTACGAGCAGTACTTC. Amino acids: CASRSGTGVYEQYF. The genes are TRBV6-1 and TRBJ2-7; 8 bases map to TRBD1. J was trimmed by 3 bases and V by 6 bases; bases with no gene match: 7. Germline CDR1 is MNHNS and CDR2 is SASEGT. The CDR3 length is 14 residues.